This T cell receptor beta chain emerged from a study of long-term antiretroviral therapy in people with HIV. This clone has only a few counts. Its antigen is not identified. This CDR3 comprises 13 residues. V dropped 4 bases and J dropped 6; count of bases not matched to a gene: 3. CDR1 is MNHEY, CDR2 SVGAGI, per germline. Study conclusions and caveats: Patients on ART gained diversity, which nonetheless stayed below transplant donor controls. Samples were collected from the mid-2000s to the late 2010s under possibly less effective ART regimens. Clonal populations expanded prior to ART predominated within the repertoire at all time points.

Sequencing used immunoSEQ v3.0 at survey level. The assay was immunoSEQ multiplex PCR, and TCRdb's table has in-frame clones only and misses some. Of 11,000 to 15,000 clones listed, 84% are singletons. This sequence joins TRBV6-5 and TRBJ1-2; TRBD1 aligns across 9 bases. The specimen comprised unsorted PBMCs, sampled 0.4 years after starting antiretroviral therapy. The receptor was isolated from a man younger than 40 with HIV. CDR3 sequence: CASSSTGGNGYTF. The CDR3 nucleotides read TGTGCCAGCAGTTCGACAGGGGGGAATGGCTACACCTTC.